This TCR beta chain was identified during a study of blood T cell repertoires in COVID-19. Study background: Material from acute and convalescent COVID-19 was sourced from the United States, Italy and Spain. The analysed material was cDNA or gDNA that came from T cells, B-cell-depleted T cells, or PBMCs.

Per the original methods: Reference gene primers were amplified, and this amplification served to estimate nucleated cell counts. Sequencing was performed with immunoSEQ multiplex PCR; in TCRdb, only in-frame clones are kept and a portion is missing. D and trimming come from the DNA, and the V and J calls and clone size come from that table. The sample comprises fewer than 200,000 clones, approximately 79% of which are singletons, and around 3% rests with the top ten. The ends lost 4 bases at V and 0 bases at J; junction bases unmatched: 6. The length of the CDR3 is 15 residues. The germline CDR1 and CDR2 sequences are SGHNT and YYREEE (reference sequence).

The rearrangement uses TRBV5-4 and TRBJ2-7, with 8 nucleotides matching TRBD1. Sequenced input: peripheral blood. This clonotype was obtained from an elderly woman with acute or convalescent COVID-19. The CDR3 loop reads CASSAGQASSYEQYF. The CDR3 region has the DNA TGTGCCAGCAGCGCGGGACAGGCGAGCTCCTACGAGCAGTACTTC.